Listed below are T cell receptor beta chains from one sample, sequenced in a study of post-analysis software for immune sequencing data. MiXCR, applied by TCRdb to the PCR reads, yields one record per CDR3 protein. The sample has roughly 700,000 distinct CDR3 sequences; roughly 30% are singletons. The source material was blood. The receptors come from a girl aged 10-17 years with multiple sclerosis. Each CDR3 is given without its conserved first and last residue. The order of the fields is J gene, CDR3 length, clone size, V gene, CDR3 protein. The size field is filled for only some rows; it gives once, few, many or a size class.

J gene: TRBJ1-1; CDR3 length: 12; clone size: -; V gene: TRBV7-6; CDR3 protein: ASSLTSRDTEAF
J gene: TRBJ1-1; CDR3 length: 11; clone size: few; V gene: TRBV12-5; CDR3 protein: ASGFAAVTEAF
J gene: TRBJ2-1; CDR3 length: 13; clone size: -; V gene: TRBV7-2; CDR3 protein: ASSLSGRGFDEQF
J gene: TRBJ1-2; CDR3 length: 11; clone size: few; V gene: TRBV9; CDR3 protein: ASSRDTRDGYT
J gene: TRBJ2-3; CDR3 length: 13; clone size: -; V gene: TRBV5-1; CDR3 protein: ASQLLAGSTDTQY
J gene: TRBJ2-4; CDR3 length: 10; clone size: -; V gene: TRBV20-1; CDR3 protein: SGGTRLNIQY
J gene: TRBJ1-2; CDR3 length: 13; clone size: few; V gene: TRBV5-1; CDR3 protein: ASRPPGQIYYGYT
J gene: TRBJ2-7; CDR3 length: 11; clone size: few; V gene: TRBV29-1; CDR3 protein: SVRVGYPYEQY
J gene: TRBJ2-3; CDR3 length: 13; clone size: -; V gene: TRBV5-5; CDR3 protein: ASSMDQTSFDTQY
J gene: TRBJ1-4; CDR3 length: 11; clone size: few; V gene: TRBV20-1; CDR3 protein: SARDGGNEKLF
J gene: TRBJ2-7; CDR3 length: 13; clone size: many; V gene: TRBV5-1; CDR3 protein: ASSLALLAGVEQY
J gene: TRBJ2-7; CDR3 length: 11; clone size: -; V gene: TRBV20-1; CDR3 protein: SASPSVMNEQY
J gene: TRBJ2-2; CDR3 length: 11; clone size: -; V gene: TRBV28; CDR3 protein: ASRSQGSGELF
J gene: TRBJ2-3; CDR3 length: 16; clone size: few; V gene: TRBV4-2; CDR3 protein: ASSGTSGGLRPTDTQY
J gene: TRBJ2-3; CDR3 length: 15; clone size: few; V gene: TRBV6-6; CDR3 protein: ASSFASGTRSGDTQY
J gene: -; CDR3 length: 10; clone size: few; V gene: TRBV29-1; CDR3 protein: SVRQGRETQY
J gene: TRBJ2-5; CDR3 length: 12; clone size: -; V gene: TRBV20-1; CDR3 protein: SARTPSGQETQY
J gene: TRBJ2-1; CDR3 length: 14; clone size: -; V gene: TRBV5-1; CDR3 protein: ASIQSTGGNYNEQF
J gene: TRBJ2-3; CDR3 length: 12; clone size: -; V gene: TRBV28; CDR3 protein: ASGWRPSTDTQY
J gene: TRBJ1-1; CDR3 length: 11; clone size: -; V gene: TRBV4-1; CDR3 protein: ASSQEVVTEAF
J gene: TRBJ2-7; CDR3 length: 13; clone size: -; V gene: TRBV9; CDR3 protein: ASSAAGEGAYEQY
J gene: TRBJ1-5; CDR3 length: 15; clone size: -; V gene: TRBV20-1; CDR3 protein: SASFLYSGDSNQPQH
J gene: -; CDR3 length: 13; clone size: -; V gene: TRBV29-1; CDR3 protein: GVSLGGGLRHEQY
J gene: TRBJ2-1; CDR3 length: 14; clone size: -; V gene: TRBV28; CDR3 protein: ASSLGQGQFYNEQF
J gene: TRBJ2-3; CDR3 length: 9; clone size: -; V gene: TRBV10-3; CDR3 protein: AIRTGDTQY
J gene: TRBJ2-5; CDR3 length: 13; clone size: -; V gene: TRBV9; CDR3 protein: ASSRQGRGQETQY
J gene: -; CDR3 length: 10; clone size: few; V gene: TRBV11-3; CDR3 protein: ASSIGTGTQY
J gene: TRBJ1-5; CDR3 length: 9; clone size: -; V gene: TRBV27; CDR3 protein: ASRPHQPQH
J gene: TRBJ2-5; CDR3 length: 14; clone size: many; V gene: TRBV6-5; CDR3 protein: ASSYRPPDEKRTQY
J gene: TRBJ2-1; CDR3 length: 13; clone size: -; V gene: TRBV12-3/TRBV12-4; CDR3 protein: AGSQTGTFYNEQF
J gene: TRBJ1-2; CDR3 length: 12; clone size: -; V gene: TRBV20-1; CDR3 protein: SAEPPGPNYGYT
J gene: TRBJ1-1; CDR3 length: 10; clone size: -; V gene: TRBV29-1; CDR3 protein: SVVTWGAEAF
J gene: TRBJ2-5; CDR3 length: 11; clone size: -; V gene: TRBV18; CDR3 protein: ASSEQVQETQY
J gene: TRBJ2-3; CDR3 length: 13; clone size: -; V gene: TRBV5-6; CDR3 protein: ASSFGTSGSDTQY
J gene: TRBJ2-2; CDR3 length: 12; clone size: -; V gene: TRBV10-3; CDR3 protein: AIGGPGAAGELF
J gene: TRBJ2-1; CDR3 length: 15; clone size: few; V gene: TRBV12-3/TRBV12-4; CDR3 protein: ASSYGPGQSSYNEQF
J gene: TRBJ2-6; CDR3 length: 15; clone size: -; V gene: TRBV12-3/TRBV12-4; CDR3 protein: ASSAGTGSSGANVLT
J gene: TRBJ2-1; CDR3 length: 11; clone size: few; V gene: TRBV7-2; CDR3 protein: ASSLRQGQEQF
J gene: TRBJ2-3; CDR3 length: 9; clone size: few; V gene: TRBV12-3/TRBV12-4; CDR3 protein: ASRARDTQY
J gene: TRBJ1-3; CDR3 length: 14; clone size: -; V gene: TRBV12-5; CDR3 protein: ASGLARDRGRNTIY
J gene: TRBJ2-3; CDR3 length: 14; clone size: -; V gene: TRBV20-1; CDR3 protein: SARAAGLAGLDTQY
J gene: TRBJ2-7; CDR3 length: 13; clone size: -; V gene: TRBV2; CDR3 protein: ASSEGFAETYEQY
J gene: TRBJ1-1; CDR3 length: 11; clone size: -; V gene: TRBV10-3; CDR3 protein: ATKGGDNTEAF